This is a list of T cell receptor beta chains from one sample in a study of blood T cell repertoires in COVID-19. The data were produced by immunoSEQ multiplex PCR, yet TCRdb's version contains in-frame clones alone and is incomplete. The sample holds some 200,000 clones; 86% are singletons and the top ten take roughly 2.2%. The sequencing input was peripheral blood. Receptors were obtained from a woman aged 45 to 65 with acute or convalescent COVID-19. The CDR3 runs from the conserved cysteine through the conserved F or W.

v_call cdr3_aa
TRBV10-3 CATRRGGNTEAFF
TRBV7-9 CASSLQGATHYGYTF
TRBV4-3 CASSYDHRDEYNSPLHF
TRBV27 CASSTRGTVNGELFF
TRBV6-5 CASTVELNTEAFF
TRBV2 CASSPGQGGRPLHF
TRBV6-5 CASRRPGQGQAFF
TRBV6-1 CASSDGQGAVTEAFF
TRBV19 CASLQGYGYTF
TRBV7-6 CASSLAGGGQETQYF
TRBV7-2 CASSPTSGGQIEQYF
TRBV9 CASSVAGGSTDTQYF
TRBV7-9 CASSSPRGSAFGNEQFF
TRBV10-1 CASSEPGVSPEAFF
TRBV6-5 CASSYSRQGAGEQYF
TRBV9 CASSVDGVGTEAFF
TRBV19 CASSSSSFRDSLEAFF
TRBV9 CASSVGIAGGSTDTQYF
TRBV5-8 CASSWTSYGYTF
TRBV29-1 CSARTGGYEKLFF
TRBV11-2 CASSLGLENEQYF
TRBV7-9 CASSFDNEETQYF
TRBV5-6 CATRKLRQGAGAYEQYF
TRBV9 CASSAPSGDEQFF
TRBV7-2 CASGRDRVYGYTF
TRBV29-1 CSVGQMNTEAFF
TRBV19 CASSIDHGQTAYGYTF
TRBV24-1 CATSEAGGSNTQYF
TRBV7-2 CASRIAATGEQFF
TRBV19 CASSMKTGQGKREQFF
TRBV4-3 CASSQGAGEQYF
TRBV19 CASKAGGANTIYF
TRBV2 CASREQGLTYEQYF
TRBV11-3 CASSRDRAGETQYF
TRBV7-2 CASSSGTGAYNEQFF